This TCR beta chain was identified during a study of immune heterogeneity within non-small cell lung tumors. Findings of the study overall: Local T-cell repertoire clonality was correlated with local tumor mutational burden, and the correlation was positive. It was moderate in strength but statistically significant (R approximately 0.37). Recurrence of the same dominant CDR3 beta clonotypes was seen across tumor sites within a patient, and site-unique high-frequency clones were present alongside them.

V lost 10 bases and J lost 0; bases outside the gene matches: 7. Germline CDR1 reads KGHDR; CDR2 reads SFDVKD. The CDR3 is 16 residues long. Multiplex PCR employing 32 V and 13 J primers generated amplicons of the TCR beta CDR3. In TCRdb, the multiplex PCR reads were re-called with MiXCR into one record per CDR3 protein. The sample holds 3,700 or so distinct CDR3 sequences, under 30% seen once. The template for each sample was around 540 ng of genomic DNA, which had been extracted from bulk tumor tissue. Several biopsies were collected from each primary tumor during surgery. They were spaced as far apart as possible within the tumor mass. Enrolled patients presented with newly diagnosed, previously untreated non-small cell lung cancer and underwent curative surgery. This clonotype ranks as medium-sized. Antigen unknown.

This rearrangement joins TRBV24-1 to TRBJ2-6, with 8 bases lining up with TRBD1. Sequenced material: lung tumor tissue. The TCR comes from a man aged 55 to 70 with non-small cell lung cancer. The CDR3 DNA follows: TGTGCCACGGGGACAGGAGCTAGCTCTGGGGCCAACGTCCTGACTTTC. It yields the protein CATGTGASSGANVLTF.